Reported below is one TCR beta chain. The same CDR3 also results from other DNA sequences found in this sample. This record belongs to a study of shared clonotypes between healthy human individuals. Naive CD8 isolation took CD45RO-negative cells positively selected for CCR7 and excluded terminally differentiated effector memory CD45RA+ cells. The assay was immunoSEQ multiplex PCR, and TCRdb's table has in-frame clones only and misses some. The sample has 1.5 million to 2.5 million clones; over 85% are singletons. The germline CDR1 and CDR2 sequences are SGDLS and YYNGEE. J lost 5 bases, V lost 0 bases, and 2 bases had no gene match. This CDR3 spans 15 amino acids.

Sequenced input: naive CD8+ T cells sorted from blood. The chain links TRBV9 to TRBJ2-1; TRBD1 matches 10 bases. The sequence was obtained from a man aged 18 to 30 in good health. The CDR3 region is CASSVEGQGDNEQFF. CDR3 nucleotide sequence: TGTGCCAGCAGCGTAGAAGGACAGGGGGACAATGAGCAGTTCTTC.